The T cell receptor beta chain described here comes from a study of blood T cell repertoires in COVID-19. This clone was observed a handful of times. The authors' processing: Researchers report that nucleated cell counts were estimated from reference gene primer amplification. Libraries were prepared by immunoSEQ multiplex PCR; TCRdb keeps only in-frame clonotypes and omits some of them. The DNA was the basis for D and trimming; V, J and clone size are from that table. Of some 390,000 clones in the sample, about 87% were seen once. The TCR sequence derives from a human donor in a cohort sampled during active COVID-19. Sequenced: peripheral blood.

The CDR3 region is CASSLAGISPGAFF. DNA of the CDR3: TGTGCCAGCAGCTTAGCCGGGATCTCTCCTGGGGCTTTCTTT. The genes are TRBV7-9 and TRBJ1-1; D gene unclear. This CDR3 region has 14 residues. In germline, CDR1 is SEHNR, CDR2 FQNEAQ (reference sequence). Trimming cost V 0 bases and J 11 bases, with 16 bases left between them.